This TCR beta chain was identified in a study of PD-L1 blockade in urothelial cancer. The time point: pretreatment peripheral blood. The CDR3 has 15 amino acids. V was pared by 0 bases and J by 4 bases, with 13 bases between. From germline, CDR1 is SGHDT and CDR2 YYEEEE. As concerns this clone: The antigen remains undetermined.

The protocol was immunoSEQ multiplex PCR, while the TCRdb copy is restricted to in-frame clones and leaves out a portion. The table shows tens of thousands of clones, with roughly 89% occurring only once. Study-level results: Pretreatment clonality of the blood TCR repertoire below the median was predictive of superior survival.

The specimen comprised PBMCs, sampled around atezolizumab (anti-PD-L1) treatment. The V gene is TRBV5-6, the J gene TRBJ1-1; D gene ambiguous. The sequence was obtained from a man aged 55 to 70 with urothelial cancer. CDR3 DNA: TGTGCCAGCAGCTTGGTCCTGGGTTGGAGCACTGAAGCTTTCTTT. The encoded protein is CASSLVLGWSTEAFF.